The entry below gives a single T cell receptor beta chain sequence along with its context. Libraries were prepared by immunoSEQ multiplex PCR; TCRdb keeps only in-frame clonotypes and omits some of them. Seen here are over 200,000 clones, roughly 82% observed once, and the top ten hold 13%. These data come from a study of control samples from healthy donors and cancer patients. The origin of this receptor is a woman aged 60-75 years with lung cancer. Sequencing was performed on PBMCs.

The CDR3 spells CASSHPGTRGEQFF. CDR3 bases: TGTGCCAGCAGCCACCCCGGGACCAGGGGGGAGCAGTTCTTC. The V gene is TRBV3-1 (or the pseudogene TRBV3-2), the J gene TRBJ2-1; 7 nucleotides match TRBD1. CDR3 length: 14 amino acids. The V and J ends lost 3 bases and 10 bases, in that order; junction bases with no gene match: 9. Per germline, CDR1 LGHDT and CDR2 YNNKEL (reference sequence).